One and the same sample provided the 15 T cell receptor beta chains below, sequenced in a study of cytomegalovirus exposure and HLA in healthy donors. The PCR contained 60 Vbeta and 13 Jbeta primers. The protocol was immunoSEQ multiplex PCR, while the TCRdb copy is restricted to in-frame clones and leaves out a portion. The sample has about 130,000 clones; 80% to 85% are singletons. The material sequenced was PBMCs. The receptor set was obtained from a man in his late teens or twenties in good health and CMV-seronegative.

This clone was recorded once. The chain couples TRBV30 to TRBJ1-5, with 8 positions matching TRBD1. Trimming removed 5 bases from V and 6 bases from J; junction bases left unmatched: 3. The CDR3 length is 12 residues. Germline V gives CDR1 GTSNPN, CDR2 SVGIG (reference sequence). The CDR3 loop reads CAWDRGGQPQHF. The CDR3 bases are TGTGCCTGGGACAGGGGAGGTCAGCCCCAGCATTTT.

The chain is built from TRBV27 and TRBJ1-2; 7 bases match TRBD1. CDR1 is MNHEY and CDR2 is SMNVEV in the germline V gene (reference sequence). The CDR3 spans 14 residues. V was pared by 3 bases and J by 6 bases, with 7 bases of the junction left unmatched. The CDR3 DNA reads as TGTGCCAGCAGTTTGTCAGACAGGGCCAATGGCTACACCTTC. Translation gives CASSLSDRANGYTF.

The chain joins TRBV19 to TRBJ1-2, with 8 positions matching TRBD1. In germline, CDR1 is LNHDA, CDR2 SQIVND (reference sequence). J was trimmed by 3 bases and V by 6 bases; bases with no gene match: 9. The CDR3 has 15 amino acids. In nucleotides, the CDR3 is TGTGCCAGTAGGACCTCAGGGGGCGAATACTATGGCTACACCTTC. It specifies CASRTSGGEYYGYTF.

The chain uses TRBV27 and TRBJ2-7; D may be TRBD2 (5 bases). This CDR3 is built from 16 residues. V lost 2 bases, J lost 0 bases, and 14 bases lay in between. Germline CDR1 and CDR2: MNHEY and SMNVEV (reference sequence). CDR3 in amino acids: CASSLLAVASSYEQYF. The CDR3 DNA reads TGTGCCAGCAGTTTACTGGCGGTAGCGTCCTCCTACGAGCAGTACTTC.

The chain is built from TRBV27 and TRBJ2-3, with no clear D. CDR3 length: 15 residues. From germline, CDR1 is MNHEY and CDR2 SMNVEV (reference sequence). V was shortened by 0 bases and J by 0 bases, with 7 bases between the two germline ends. CDR3 in DNA: TGTGCCAGCAGTTTATCGGCTTATAGCACAGATACGCAGTATTTT. The encoded protein is CASSLSAYSTDTQYF.

This CDR3 reads CASSGDRRNEKLFF. The CDR3 DNA follows: TGTGCCAGCAGCGGGGACAGGAGAAATGAAAAACTGTTTTTT. This chain joins TRBV9 and TRBJ1-4; 8 bases align to TRBD1. V lost 3 bases and J lost 5; bases outside the gene matches: 3. The CDR3 length is 14 residues. The germline V gene encodes CDR1 SGDLS and CDR2 YYNGEE.

The V and J genes are TRBV19 and TRBJ1-1; D ambiguous. The CDR3 is 12 residues long. Per germline, CDR1 LNHDA and CDR2 SQIVND (reference sequence). The germline V and J ends were trimmed by 6 bases and 3 bases, with 8 bases remaining between them. The CDR3 sequence is CASSPAYTEAFF. For the CDR3, the DNA is TGTGCCAGTAGCCCCGCGTACACTGAAGCTTTCTTT.

The chain recombines TRBV5-1 with TRBJ2-3; unclear D gene. Germline V gene lookup returns CDR1 SGHRS and CDR2 YFSETQ. This CDR3 contains 12 residues. Trimming took 5 bases from V and 0 from J, leaving 4 bases between them. The CDR3 reads CASRASTDTQYF. The CDR3 nucleotides read TGCGCCAGCAGAGCTAGCACAGATACGCAGTATTTT.

This chain joins TRBV5-1 and TRBJ2-7; D remains unclear. Trimming took 4 bases from V and 3 from J, leaving 14 bases between them. This CDR3 comprises 14 residues. Germline CDR1 and CDR2: SGHRS and YFSETQ. The CDR3 DNA reads as TGCGCCAGCAGCACCTCGGGTCTCCTCTACGAGCAGTACTTC. Residues: CASSTSGLLYEQYF.

V and J are TRBV11-2 and TRBJ1-1; TRBD1 aligns across 7 bases. V was clipped by 1 base and J by 5 bases; unmatched bases: 4. In germline, CDR1 is SGHAT, CDR2 FQNNGV. The CDR3 runs 14 residues. The CDR3 DNA follows: TGTGCCAGCAGCTTAGCCAGGGGGTGGACTGAAGCTTTCTTT. Protein: CASSLARGWTEAFF. The full variable domain, rest sourced from reference TRBV11-2 and TRBJ1-1, is EAGVAQSPRYKIIEKRQSVAFWCNPISGHATLYWYQQILGQGPKLLIQFQNNGVVDDSQLPKDRFSAERLKGVDSTLKIQPAKLEDSAVYLCASSLARGWTEAFFGQGTRLTVV.

The chain uses TRBV15 and TRBJ1-4; 7 bases align to TRBD1. Germline CDR1 reads LNHNV; CDR2 reads YYDKDF (reference sequence). This CDR3 spans 16 amino acids. Losses at the gene ends were 2 bases for V and 2 bases for J; bases not matched to a gene: 5. The CDR3 here is CATSRSQGLTNEKLFF. CDR3 nucleotides: TGTGCCACCAGCAGATCACAGGGGCTTACTAATGAAAAACTGTTTTTT.

The V gene is TRBV4-1, the J gene TRBJ2-7; a possible D gene is TRBD1 (5 bases). Trimming cost V 0 bases and J 5 bases, with 11 bases left between them. Looked up from germline, CDR1 is MGHRA and CDR2 is YSYEKL. The CDR3 has 14 residues. As DNA, the CDR3 is TGCGCCAGCAGCCAAGAAAGGCAGGGTCACGAGCAGTACTTC. Its protein is CASSQERQGHEQYF.

This rearrangement joins TRBV6-5 to TRBJ2-5, with TRBD2 as a possible D gene (5 bases). Between the trimmed V and J ends, which lost 7 bases and 4 bases, there was a span of 16 bases. Germline CDR1 reads MNHEY; CDR2 reads SVGAGI. The CDR3 has 14 amino acids. CDR3 sequence: CASTRRGWGETQYF. The DNA of the CDR3 is TGTGCCAGCACCAGACGGGGATGGGGAGAGACCCAGTACTTC.

CDR3 nucleotides: TGCAGCGTTTTTAGGACAGGGCTAAACATGAACACTGAAGCTTTCTTT. It specifies CSVFRTGLNMNTEAFF. The chain is built from TRBV29-1 and TRBJ1-1; 8 bases fit TRBD1. CDR1 is SQVTM, CDR2 ANQGSEA, per germline. The CDR3 is 16 amino acids. V shed 5 bases, J shed 0 bases, and the junction held 11 bases outside the gene matches.

The sample holds a few counts of this clone. The V and J genes are TRBV7-9 and TRBJ1-6; a possible D gene is TRBD1 (5 bases). Trimming stripped 7 bases from V and 8 bases from J, with 15 bases between. Germline CDR1 SEHNR, CDR2 FQNEAQ (reference sequence). The CDR3 is 14 residues long. For the CDR3, the DNA is TGTGCCAGCACACTCAGGGCGGGGGATTCACCCCTCCACTTT. Its translation: CASTLRAGDSPLHF.